The 30 T cell receptor beta chains given below trace back to one sample, sequenced in a study of beta chain features in type 1 diabetes. As every portion of the isolated RNA was reverse transcribed, the sequencing read expressed TCRB transcripts. Data came from immunoSEQ multiplex PCR; TCRdb stores just in-frame clones and leaves some out. The table shows 680,000 or so clones, with roughly 13% occurring only once. Study-wide results and limits: Patients with Type 1 diabetes showed moderately but significantly shorter TCRB CDR3s in all four CD4+ subsets.

These receptors' targets are unknown. Source material: naive CD4+ T cells from blood. The receptors here all came from a man younger than 30 with type 1 diabetes.

This clone has a handful of counts. As DNA, the CDR3 is TGTGCCAGCAGCTGGGGACAGGGCGAGCAGTACTTC. Its translation is CASSWGQGEQYF. The chain carries TRBV7-8 and TRBJ2-7; 9 bases are a match to TRBD1. CDR3 length: 12 residues. Looked up from germline, CDR1 is SGHVS and CDR2 is FQNEAQ. Trimming removed 4 bases from V and 6 bases from J; junction bases left unmatched: 1. Supplemented by reference TRBV7-8 and TRBJ2-7, the full variable domain reads GAGVSQSPRYKVAKRGQDVALRCDPISGHVSLFWYQQALGQGPEFLTYFQNEAQLDKSGLPSDRFFAERPEGSVSTLKIQRTQQEDSAVYLCASSWGQGEQYFGPGTRLTVT.

This clone has only a few counts. The V call is TRBV7-9, the J call TRBJ1-6; no reliable D call. The germline V gene encodes CDR1 SEHNR and CDR2 FQNEAQ (reference sequence). Deletions cut 6 bases from V and 0 bases from J, with 6 bases between. This CDR3 region has 14 residues. CDR3 protein: CASSRGSYNSPLHF. In DNA, the CDR3 is TGTGCCAGCAGTCGGGGCTCCTATAATTCACCCCTCCACTTT. Together with reference TRBV7-9 and TRBJ1-6, the CDR3 gives the full variable domain: DTGVSQNPRHKITKRGQNVTFRCDPISEHNRLYWYRQTLGQGPEFLTYFQNEAQLEKSRLLSDRFSAERPKGSFSTLEIQRTEQGDSAMYLCASSRGSYNSPLHFGNGTRLTVT.

The chain is built from TRBV2 and TRBJ2-7; the D gene is possibly TRBD2 (5 bases). In germline, CDR1 is SNHLY, CDR2 FYNNEI. V lost 1 base and J 6 bases, leaving 16 bases between the germline ends. The CDR3 length is 15 residues. The CDR3 DNA reads as TGTGCCAGCAGTGAAGTCCCCGGAGGTCACGGCGAGCAGTACTTC. It codes for CASSEVPGGHGEQYF.

The V and J genes are TRBV6-6 and TRBJ2-3; no reliable D call. V was clipped by 0 bases and J by 5 bases, with 9 bases between them. The CDR3 consists of 14 residues. CDR1 and CDR2 (germline): MNHNY, SVGAGI (reference sequence). The CDR3 sequence is CASSYSPSQDTQYF. The CDR3 DNA follows: TGTGCCAGCAGTTACTCGCCTTCACAAGATACGCAGTATTTT.

This sequence joins TRBV5-1 and TRBJ2-7, with no clear D. V lost 4 bases, J lost 5 bases, and 19 bases lay in between. CDR1 and CDR2 from the germline V gene are SGHRS and YFSETQ. This CDR3 contains 15 residues. The CDR3 spells CASSQPPSGADEQYF. The DNA for the CDR3 is TGCGCCAGCAGCCAACCCCCCTCCGGAGCCGACGAGCAGTACTTC. Filled out from reference TRBV5-1 and TRBJ2-7, the complete variable domain reads KAGVTQTPRYLIKTRGQQVTLSCSPISGHRSVSWYQQTPGQGLQFLFEYFSETQRNKGNFPGRFSGRQFSNSRSEMNVSTLELGDSALYLCASSQPPSGADEQYFGPGTRLTVT.

The chain uses TRBV9 and TRBJ1-4, with TRBD1 as a possible D gene (5 bases). CDR1 and CDR2 from the germline V gene are SGDLS and YYNGEE. The CDR3 consists of 16 residues. V shed 0 bases and J shed 0 bases, with 9 bases lying between them. CDR3 protein: CASSVGQFPTNEKLFF. CDR3 nucleotides: TGTGCCAGCAGCGTAGGACAGTTCCCAACTAATGAAAAACTGTTTTTT. The full variable domain, in which reference TRBV9 and TRBJ1-4 provide the parts outside the CDR3, is DSGVTQTPKHLITATGQRVTLRCSPRSGDLSVYWYQQSLDQGLQFLIQYYNGEERAKGNILERFSAQQFPDLHSELNLSSLELGDSALYFCASSVGQFPTNEKLFFGSGTQLSVL.

This clone appeared a few times. Within the sample, other DNA sequences also encode this same CDR3. The genes are TRBV4-1 and TRBJ2-7; 7 bases match TRBD1. CDR1 is MGHRA, CDR2 YSYEKL, per germline. The CDR3 extends over 14 amino acids. Unmatched junction bases numbered 1, after V lost 1 base and J lost 1 base. The CDR3 DNA follows: TGCGCCAGCAGCCAAGGACAGGGTTCCTACGAGCAGTACTTC. The encoded protein is CASSQGQGSYEQYF.

This chain connects TRBV5-4 to TRBJ2-2; D remains unclear. Trimming took off 0 bases at V and 0 bases at J, with 9 bases between the two ends. This CDR3 comprises 16 residues. Germline CDR1 and CDR2: SGHNT and YYREEE (reference sequence). CDR3 loop: CASSLAARTNTGELFF. CDR3 coding DNA: TGTGCCAGCAGCTTGGCAGCTCGGACGAACACCGGGGAGCTGTTTTTT. The full variable domain, with the rest looked up from reference TRBV5-4 and TRBJ2-2, is ETGVTQSPTHLIKTRGQQVTLRCSSQSGHNTVSWYQQALGQGPQFIFQYYREEENGRGNFPPRFSGLQFPNYSSELNVNALELDDSALYLCASSLAARTNTGELFFGEGSRLTVL.

This clone was counted between two and nine times. The chain links TRBV19 to TRBJ1-5, with D possibly matching TRBD1 (5 bases). Germline V gene sequence: CDR1 LNHDA, CDR2 SQIVND (reference sequence). This CDR3 comprises 16 residues. The ends were cut back, 3 bases at V and 0 bases at J, with 12 bases in the middle. In nucleotides, the CDR3 is TGTGCCAGTAGTATCATCCCAGGGAGTAGCAATCAGCCCCAGCATTTT. As protein: CASSIIPGSSNQPQHF.

This clone was seen a few times. The V call is TRBV28, the J call TRBJ1-1; D is unclear. CDR1 and CDR2 from the germline V gene are MDHEN and SYDVKM. V lost 3 bases and J lost 2, with 10 bases in between. This CDR3 comprises 14 residues. The CDR3 bases are TGTGCCAGCAGTTTTCGGTCCCCTAACACTGAAGCTTTCTTT. Encoded protein: CASSFRSPNTEAFF.

Here the CDR3 reads CASSLDGSNYGYTF. DNA of the CDR3: TGTGCCAGCAGCTTAGATGGCAGTAACTATGGCTACACCTTC. This chain joins TRBV11-3 and TRBJ1-2; D ambiguous. Germline assignment: CDR1 SGHNT and CDR2 YENEEA. With 0 bases removed from V and 1 base from J, the gap between germline ends came to 6 bases. This CDR3 is built from 14 residues.

In its sample, this clone was seen a few times. The rearrangement uses TRBV11-2 and TRBJ2-3, with D maybe TRBD1 (6 bases). The V gene lost 5 bases and the J gene lost 4 bases, with 19 bases spanning the gap. Germline V gene data show CDR1 as SGHAT and CDR2 as FQNNGV. The CDR3 sequence is 16 residues long. CDR3 sequence: CASSRRLGKGADTQYF. The CDR3 nucleotides are TGTGCCAGCAGCCGCCGACTGGGAAAGGGGGCAGATACGCAGTATTTT.

This clone has a handful of counts. This chain joins TRBV5-1 and TRBJ2-1; D possibly matches TRBD1 or TRBD2 (5 bases each). V was shortened by 4 bases and J by 5 bases, with 10 bases between the two germline ends. The CDR3 is 13 residues long. In germline, CDR1 is SGHRS, CDR2 YFSETQ. The CDR3 is CASSRDEDNEQFF. CDR3 nucleotides: TGCGCCAGCAGCAGGGACGAAGACAATGAGCAGTTCTTC. Filled out from reference TRBV5-1 and TRBJ2-1, the complete variable domain reads KAGVTQTPRYLIKTRGQQVTLSCSPISGHRSVSWYQQTPGQGLQFLFEYFSETQRNKGNFPGRFSGRQFSNSRSEMNVSTLELGDSALYLCASSRDEDNEQFFGPGTRLTVL.

This clone was seen more than once but under ten times. The gene calls are TRBV28 and TRBJ1-5; 9 bases are a match to TRBD1. CDR3 size: 17 residues. Unmatched junction bases numbered 12, after V lost 6 bases and J lost 3 bases. The V gene's germline CDR1 is MDHEN and CDR2 SYDVKM. This CDR3 reads CASRLPGTGGFNQPQHF. In nucleotides, the CDR3 is TGTGCCAGCAGGTTACCGGGTACAGGGGGCTTCAATCAGCCCCAGCATTTT.

The genes are TRBV25-1 and TRBJ1-2; D remains ambiguous. Looked up from germline, CDR1 is MGHDK and CDR2 is SYGVNS. The CDR3 spans 12 residues. The V gene lost 5 bases and the J gene lost 10 bases, with 14 bases spanning the gap. The CDR3 bases are TGTGCCAGCAGTCATCCGAAGGGCGACTACACCTTC. Its protein product is CASSHPKGDYTF.

The chain recombines TRBV29-1 with TRBJ2-3; 11 bases line up with TRBD2. The V gene end was trimmed by 6 bases and the J gene end by 5 bases; junction bases not matched to a gene: 4. The CDR3 covers 13 residues. Per germline, CDR1 SQVTM and CDR2 ANQGSEA. CDR3: CSVRLAGKDTQYF. The CDR3 bases are TGCAGCGTCAGACTAGCGGGGAAAGATACGCAGTATTTT.

This clone was counted a few times. This sequence joins TRBV2 and TRBJ1-4; no firm D call. CDR3 length equals 13 residues. V lost 4 bases and J 6 bases, leaving 9 bases between the germline ends. Germline V gene sequence: CDR1 SNHLY, CDR2 FYNNEI. In DNA, the CDR3 is TGTGCCAGCAGTGGACAAACCGATGAAAAACTGTTTTTT. The encoded protein is CASSGQTDEKLFF.

The chain is built from TRBV13 and TRBJ2-5; tentatively, D is TRBD2 (5 bases). V lost 2 bases and J 5 bases, leaving 12 bases between the germline ends. The CDR3 has 14 amino acids. Germline values: CDR1 PRHDT, CDR2 FYEKMQ (reference sequence). The CDR3 coding sequence is TGTGCCAGCAGCTTACGTCCTCCGGGGGAGACCCAGTACTTC. Its translation: CASSLRPPGETQYF.

The chain couples TRBV5-1 to TRBJ1-5; 7 bases line up with TRBD1. Germline V CDR1 and CDR2: SGHRS, YFSETQ. This CDR3 contains 14 residues. The junction had 6 bases not matched to a gene; V was cut back by 4 bases and J by 5 bases. The CDR3 DNA reads as TGCGCCAGCAGCCCGGGGACAGACCATCAGCCCCAGCATTTT. Its protein is CASSPGTDHQPQHF.

This clone appeared a few times. The V and J genes are TRBV5-1 and TRBJ1-5, with 8 bases that match TRBD1. In germline, CDR1 is SGHRS, CDR2 YFSETQ. This CDR3 is built from 16 residues. Losses at the gene ends were 4 bases for V and 4 bases for J; bases not matched to a gene: 10. This CDR3 is CASSPGQGKSNQPQHF. The CDR3 DNA follows: TGCGCCAGCAGCCCCGGACAGGGAAAAAGTAATCAGCCCCAGCATTTT.

The chain combines TRBV5-1 with TRBJ2-3; 9 bases fit TRBD2. The CDR3 runs 19 residues. The V segment lost 0 bases and the J segment 1 base; nucleotides outside the gene matches: 12. Per germline, CDR1 SGHRS and CDR2 YFSETQ. CDR3 amino acids: CASSLVLFTAGGGTDTQYF. CDR3 bases: TGCGCCAGCAGCTTGGTTTTGTTTACGGCGGGAGGGGGCACAGATACGCAGTATTTT.

The chain joins TRBV4-2 to TRBJ2-7, with D maybe TRBD1 (5 bases). Germline assignment: CDR1 LGHNA and CDR2 YNFKEQ. V was pared by 0 bases and J by 2 bases, with 14 bases between. The CDR3 length is 16 residues. CDR3 residues: CASSQELRQQAYEQYF. DNA for the CDR3: TGTGCCAGCAGCCAAGAACTCAGACAGCAGGCCTACGAGCAGTACTTC.

The chain combines TRBV18 with TRBJ1-5; D possibly corresponds to TRBD1 (6 bases). The CDR3 is 16 amino acids. Trimming left V 6 bases short and J 0 bases short, with 15 bases between. Germline V CDR1 and CDR2: KGHSH, LQKENI. The CDR3 sequence is CASSPRTVNSNQPQHF. In DNA, the CDR3 is TGTGCCAGCTCCCCCAGGACAGTGAATAGCAATCAGCCCCAGCATTTT.

This clone has more than one count but fewer than ten. The chain has TRBV4-2 and TRBJ2-2; D gene uncertain. The CDR3 sequence is 15 residues long. The germline gives CDR1 LGHNA, CDR2 YNFKEQ. Trimming took 1 base from V and 1 from J, leaving 7 bases between them. The CDR3 DNA is TGTGCCAGCAGCCAAGTTTTGGGGAACACCGGGGAGCTGTTTTTT. It encodes CASSQVLGNTGELFF.

The chain uses TRBV13 and TRBJ1-3; D is ambiguous. CDR1 and CDR2 from the germline V gene are PRHDT and FYEKMQ (reference sequence). Trimming removed 1 base at V and 3 bases at J, with 7 bases between. This CDR3 has 14 residues. This CDR3 reads CASSLDPIGNTIYF. The CDR3 bases are TGTGCCAGCAGCTTAGATCCGATTGGAAACACCATATATTTT.

This chain connects TRBV7-2 to TRBJ1-6; D gene uncertain. The CDR3 spans 16 residues. The V and J ends lost 1 base and 0 bases respectively, with 7 bases between them. Germline V lookup: CDR1 SGHTA, CDR2 FQGNSA. The chain's CDR3 is CASSLEPLSYNSPLHF. Written as DNA, the CDR3 is TGTGCCAGCAGCTTAGAGCCACTCTCCTATAATTCACCCCTCCACTTT.

This clone was observed a few times. The gene calls are TRBV14 and TRBJ2-1; 7 nucleotides line up with TRBD2. There are 16 residues in the CDR3. V lost 2 bases, J lost 7 bases, and 11 bases stayed unmatched. The V gene's germline CDR1 is SGHDN and CDR2 FVKESK. The CDR3 is CASSQKEPGLPNEQFF. Written as DNA, the CDR3 is TGTGCCAGCAGCCAAAAGGAGCCGGGACTACCTAATGAGCAGTTCTTC.

This clone has more than one count but fewer than ten. The chain employs TRBV5-6 and TRBJ1-2, with a possible D match to TRBD1 (5 bases). CDR3 length equals 14 residues. Germline values: CDR1 SGHDT, CDR2 YYEEEE. Trimming removed 1 base at V and 6 bases at J, with 13 bases between. CDR3 residues: CASSLIQGSHGYTF. In nucleotides, the CDR3 is TGTGCCAGCAGCTTGATTCAGGGCTCGCATGGCTACACCTTC.

Only a few counts were recorded for this clone. The rearrangement joins TRBV19 to TRBJ2-6; no definite D call. CDR1 and CDR2 from the germline V gene are LNHDA and SQIVND (reference sequence). The germline V and J ends were trimmed by 5 bases and 4 bases, with 3 bases remaining between them. This CDR3 is built from 12 residues. The chain's CDR3 is CASSFGANVLTF. The CDR3 nucleotides are TGTGCCAGTAGTTTCGGGGCCAACGTCCTGACTTTC. The full variable domain, its missing parts supplied by reference TRBV19 and TRBJ2-6, is DGGITQSPKYLFRKEGQNVTLSCEQNLNHDAMYWYRQDPGQGLRLIYYSQIVNDFQKGDIAEGYSVSREKKESFPLTVTSAQKNPTAFYLCASSFGANVLTFGAGSRLTVL.

Only a few counts were recorded for this clone. The genes are TRBV29-1 and TRBJ1-6; no reliable D call. V gave up 6 bases and J gave up 6 bases, with 12 bases separating them. The CDR3 is made up of 13 amino acids. Germline V CDR1 and CDR2: SQVTM, ANQGSEA. The CDR3 region is CSVRPGGNSPLHF. For the CDR3, the DNA is TGCAGCGTCAGACCGGGAGGTAATTCACCCCTCCACTTT.